This T cell receptor beta chain was captured in a study of blood T cells in healthy people across ages. At the level of the study: T cells yielded about one barcoded beta molecule per two cells through template switching.

A sample-barcoded 5' primer and a J-beta primer mix were used in a second PCR of roughly 6 to 11 cycles. TCRdb reprocessed the 5' RACE reads via MiXCR and lists one record per CDR3 protein. This sample carries approximately 760,000 distinct CDR3 sequences, approximately 25% of them seen once, and the ten largest clones take 8% to 10%. The CDR3 is 13 residues long. The V end lost 10 bases, the J end lost 3 bases, and 12 bases lay between the germline ends. Germline V CDR1 and CDR2: LGHNA, YNFKEQ. This clonotype was seen more than once but under ten times. Separately, the same data were catalogued under a study of T cells of mothers and their children. From that report: Mothers gave over 8.5 million TCR beta CDR3 reads each, and children 2.5 million to 3 million each. In both related and unrelated pairs, TCR recombination output is shaped similarly by thymic selection. Related mother-child pairs showed slightly, non-significantly higher overlap than unrelated pairs.

The sequencing input was blood. This chain connects TRBV4-2 to TRBJ1-4; possible D gene TRBD1, 5 bases. The sequence derives from a boy aged 5-17 years in good health. The CDR3 nucleotides read TGTGCCATAGGACACAGTGCTAATGAAAAACTGTTTTTT. This codes for CAIGHSANEKLFF.